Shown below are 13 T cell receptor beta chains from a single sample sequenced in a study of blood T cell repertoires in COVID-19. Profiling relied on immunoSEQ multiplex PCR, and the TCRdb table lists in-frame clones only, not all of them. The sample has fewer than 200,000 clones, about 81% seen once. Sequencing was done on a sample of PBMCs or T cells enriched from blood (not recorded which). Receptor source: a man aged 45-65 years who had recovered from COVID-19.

The CDR3 protein is CASSRGGFSYNEQFF. CDR3 bases: TGTGCCAGCAGCCGCGGAGGGTTCTCCTACAATGAGCAGTTCTTC. The rearrangement uses TRBV7-9 and TRBJ2-1, with D possibly being TRBD2 (6 bases). The CDR3 totals 15 residues. Per the germline V gene, CDR1 is SEHNR and CDR2 is FQNEAQ (reference sequence). V lost 5 bases and J lost 0, with 11 bases in between.

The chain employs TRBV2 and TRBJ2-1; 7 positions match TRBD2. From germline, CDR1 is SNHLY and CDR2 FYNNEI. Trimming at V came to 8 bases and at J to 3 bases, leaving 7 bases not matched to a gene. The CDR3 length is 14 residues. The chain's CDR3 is CASRRRGDYNEQFF. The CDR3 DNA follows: TGTGCCAGCCGCCGACGGGGGGACTACAATGAGCAGTTCTTC.

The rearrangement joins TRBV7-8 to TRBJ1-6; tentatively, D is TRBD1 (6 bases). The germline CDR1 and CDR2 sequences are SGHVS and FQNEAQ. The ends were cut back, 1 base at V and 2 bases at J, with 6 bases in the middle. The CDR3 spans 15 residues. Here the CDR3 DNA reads TGTGCCAGCAGCTTAGACAGGGCCTATAATTCACCCCTCCACTTT. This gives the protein CASSLDRAYNSPLHF.

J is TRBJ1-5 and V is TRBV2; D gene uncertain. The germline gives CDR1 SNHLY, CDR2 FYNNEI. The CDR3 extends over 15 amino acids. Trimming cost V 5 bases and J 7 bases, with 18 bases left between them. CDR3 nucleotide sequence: TGTGCCAGCAGTAAAACCCCTCTGGAGGGACAGCCCCAGCATTTT. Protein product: CASSKTPLEGQPQHF.

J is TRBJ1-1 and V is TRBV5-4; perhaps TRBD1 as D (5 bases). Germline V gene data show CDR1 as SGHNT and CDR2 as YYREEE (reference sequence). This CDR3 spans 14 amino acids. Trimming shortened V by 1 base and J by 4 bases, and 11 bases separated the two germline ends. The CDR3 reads CASSLNRQATEAFF. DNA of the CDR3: TGTGCCAGCAGCTTGAACAGGCAGGCCACTGAAGCTTTCTTT.

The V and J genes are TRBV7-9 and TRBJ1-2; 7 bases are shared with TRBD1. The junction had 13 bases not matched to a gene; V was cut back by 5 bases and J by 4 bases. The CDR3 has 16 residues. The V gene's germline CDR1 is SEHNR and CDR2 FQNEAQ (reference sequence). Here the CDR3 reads CASSLSGQSLFYGYTF. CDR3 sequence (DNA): TGTGCCAGCAGCCTATCGGGACAGTCTCTATTCTATGGCTACACCTTC.

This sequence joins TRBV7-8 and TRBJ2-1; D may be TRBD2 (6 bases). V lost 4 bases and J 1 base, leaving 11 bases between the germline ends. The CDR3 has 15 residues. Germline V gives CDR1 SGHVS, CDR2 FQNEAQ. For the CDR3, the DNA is TGTGCCAGCAGCTCAAGTCGGGGGTCCTACAATGAGCAGTTCTTC. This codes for CASSSSRGSYNEQFF.

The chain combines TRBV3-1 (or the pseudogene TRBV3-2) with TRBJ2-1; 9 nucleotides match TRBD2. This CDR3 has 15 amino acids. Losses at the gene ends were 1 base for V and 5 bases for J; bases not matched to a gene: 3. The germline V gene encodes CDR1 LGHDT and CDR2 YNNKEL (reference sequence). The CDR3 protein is CASSQGQRGDNEQFF. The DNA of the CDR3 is TGTGCCAGCAGCCAAGGTCAGCGGGGGGACAATGAGCAGTTCTTC.

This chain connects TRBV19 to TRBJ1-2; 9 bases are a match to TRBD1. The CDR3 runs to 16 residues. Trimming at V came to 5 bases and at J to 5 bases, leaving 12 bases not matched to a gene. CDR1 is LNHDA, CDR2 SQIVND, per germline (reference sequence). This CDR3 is CASSPHETGGAYGYTF. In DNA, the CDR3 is TGTGCCAGTAGTCCTCACGAAACAGGGGGCGCTTATGGCTACACCTTC.

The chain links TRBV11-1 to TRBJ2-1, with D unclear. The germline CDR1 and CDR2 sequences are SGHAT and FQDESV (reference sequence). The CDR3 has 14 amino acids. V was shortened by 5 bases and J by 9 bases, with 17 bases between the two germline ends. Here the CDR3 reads CASSPFLQELEQFF. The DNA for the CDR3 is TGTGCCAGCAGCCCCTTCCTTCAAGAGCTTGAGCAGTTCTTC.

CDR3 amino acids: CARFRSRANQPQHF. CDR3 DNA: TGCGCCCGCTTCAGGTCCAGGGCTAATCAGCCCCAGCATTTT. The rearrangement joins TRBV5-1 to TRBJ1-5, with D possibly TRBD1 on 5 matching bases. Germline V gene lookup returns CDR1 SGHRS and CDR2 YFSETQ. CDR3 size: 14 residues. Trimming took 10 bases from V and 4 from J, leaving 18 bases between them.

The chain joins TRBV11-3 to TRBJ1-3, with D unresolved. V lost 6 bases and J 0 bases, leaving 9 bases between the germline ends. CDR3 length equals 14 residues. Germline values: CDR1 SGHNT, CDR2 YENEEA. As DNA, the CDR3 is TGTGCCAGCAGGATCAGTGGCTCTGGAAACACCATATATTTT. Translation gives CASRISGSGNTIYF.

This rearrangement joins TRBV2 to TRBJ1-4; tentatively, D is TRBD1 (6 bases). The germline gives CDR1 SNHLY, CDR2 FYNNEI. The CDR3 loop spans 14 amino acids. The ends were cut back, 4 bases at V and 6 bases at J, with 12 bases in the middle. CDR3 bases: TGTGCCAGCAGTGTGGGGGGGGCTGATGAAAAACTGTTTTTT. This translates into CASSVGGADEKLFF.